Detailed here is one T cell receptor beta chain. What this receptor recognizes is not known. Base qualities are not recorded, but no much larger clone differs from it by a single base. TCRbeta CDR3 regions were amplified from genomic DNA by means of the immunoSEQ Assay, a bias-controlled multiplex PCR. The original pipeline was this. Within the assay, amplification of reference gene primers was used to estimate how many nucleated cells each sample contained. To quantify the absolute abundance of each unique TCRbeta CDR3 rearrangement, sequence reads were collapsed and filtered. Productive Simpson clonality was computed per sample as the square root of Simpson's diversity index over productive rearrangements. TCRdb mirrors the immuneACCESS table, restricted to in-frame sequences. Some clones are absent from its copies; in checked studies, under half trace to an unresolved V gene, and the reason for the others is unknown. V and J calls and clone size follow that table, whereas D and trimming were derived from the DNA. The sample yields hundreds of thousands of clones; approximately 83% were counted once. The ten largest clones add up to roughly 10% of the sample.

This record comes from a study of blood T cell repertoires in COVID-19 (dated by TCRdb to the early 2020s). As for the study more broadly: Samples from collaborators originated in the United States, Italy and Spain and spanned both the acute and convalescent phases of COVID-19. Samples came from the ongoing ImmuneRACE study (first 160 participants) plus 1,254 subjects from 6 global collaborators. The material from the prospective study consisted of cDNA or gDNA derived from T cells, B-cell-depleted T cells, or PBMCs. The sample metadata nearly always contained a de-identified subject ID, COVID-19 status, age in years and sex. Deeply sampled blood TCRbeta repertoires from subjects exposed to, actively infected with, or recovered from COVID-19 were included in the dataset. Where HLA class I and class II types were available, the types were taken from metadata supplied by the sample provider, not from assay-based typing. A freely available public database, intended as a resource for researchers studying the immune response to SARS-CoV-2, is where the repertoires were released.

Each collaborating institution followed its own protocols to collect whole blood in K2EDTA tubes. For TCRbeta analysis, collaborator samples were shipped as frozen whole blood, as isolated PBMCs, or as DNA extracted from either sample type. What the research found in general, with its limitations: The amount of clinical and demographic metadata varied by source and participant and was provided uncurated.

The CDR3 runs 16 amino acids, cysteine and phenylalanine included. Solely the CDR3 DNA is kept, with 48 bases framed from the first base. From a lookup of the germline V gene, CDR1 and CDR2 are SQVTM and ANQGSEA. For this chain, trimming is 7 bases at the V end and 0 bases at the J end, and the number of junction bases without a gene match is 11. The rearrangement combines TRBV29-1 with TRBJ2-7; TRBD2 lines up with 11 middle nucleotides. The sample comprised peripheral blood. The receptor comes from an older man with acute or convalescent COVID-19. The DNA sequence reads TGCAGCGCCCCTCCCGAACTAGCGGGAGACTCCTACGAGCAGTACTTC. It translates to CSAPPELAGDSYEQYF.